These T cell receptor beta chains were read from a single sample in a study of T-cell memory formation after mild COVID-19. TCRdb independently ran MiXCR on the 5' RACE reads; one entry per CDR3 protein. The repertoire consists of 350,000 to 500,000 distinct CDR3 sequences, with under 25% occurring once and the leading ten covering about an eighth. The sample was PBMCs or a T cell subset sorted from them (not recorded which). These receptors were obtained from an adult woman who had mild COVID-19 (a few samples of this study predate the infection). Cell type and time point are not known. CDR3s include the opening cysteine and the closing phenylalanine or tryptophan. A D gene is named only where the DNA matches it firmly. A row's size may be missing; if present it is once, few, many or a size class.

d_call	clone_size	v_call	j_call	cdr3_nt	cdr3_aa
-	few	TRBV11-2	TRBJ2-7	TGTGCCAGCAGCCCGCGGTGGGGCCCAGGGGAGCAGTACTTC	CASSPRWGPGEQYF
TRBD2	few	TRBV5-1	TRBJ2-1	TGCGCCAGCAGCTCCGGGGAGGGATGGTACAATGAGCAGTTCTTC	CASSSGEGWYNEQFF
TRBD1	-	TRBV20-1	TRBJ1-6	TGCAGTGCTAGCCCCTTAACCGGGACAGCTAATAATTCACCCCTCCACTTT	CSASPLTGTANNSPLHF
TRBD2	-	TRBV4-3	TRBJ2-1	TGCGCCAGCAGCCAAGATCCACTAGCGGGAGGTCGCGATGAGCAGTTCTTC	CASSQDPLAGGRDEQFF
-	few	TRBV30	TRBJ1-1	TGTGCCTGGAGTGTTGGGTTGAACACTGAAGCTTTCTTT	CAWSVGLNTEAFF
-	few	TRBV15	TRBJ2-7	TGTGCCACCAGCAGAGACAGGAGCTCCTACGAGCAGTACTTC	CATSRDRSSYEQYF
-	few	TRBV20-1	TRBJ1-5	TGCAGTGCTAGAGTTCCACCGGGCCTGGGGAATCAGCCCCAGCATTTT	CSARVPPGLGNQPQHF
-	few	TRBV2	TRBJ2-7	TGTGCCAGCAGTGAGGAGGGATTACACGAGCAGTACTTC	CASSEEGLHEQYF
TRBD1	-	TRBV12-3/TRBV12-4	TRBJ1-5	TGTGCCAGCAGTCTCGGGACAGTAAACAATCAGCCCCAGCATTTT	CASSLGTVNNQPQHF
-	few	TRBV25-1	TRBJ2-2	TGTGCCAGCAGTGAGGAGGGGTTTAACACCGGGGAGCTGTTTTTT	CASSEEGFNTGELFF
-	many	TRBV11-2	TRBJ2-3	TGTGCCAGCAGCTTAGAGTCTGGACGGGGGAAAAAAGATACGCAGTATTTT	CASSLESGRGKKDTQYF
-	-	TRBV7-2	TRBJ1-1	TGTGCCAGCAGCTTACAGGACTACACTGAAGCTTTCTTT	CASSLQDYTEAFF
-	-	TRBV19	TRBJ1-6	TGTGCCAGTAGTTATACCCTGGAGAATTCACCCCTCCACTTT	CASSYTLENSPLHF
-	-	TRBV7-8	TRBJ2-6	TGTGCCAGCAGCGCCAGGACAGCCCTAGGTGGGGCCAACGTCCTGACTTTC	CASSARTALGGANVLTF
-	few	TRBV11-3	TRBJ2-7	TGTGCCAGCAGCTCCCGGATGGGCGAGCAGTACTTC	CASSSRMGEQYF
TRBD1	few	TRBV12-3/TRBV12-4	TRBJ1-1	TGTGCCAGCAGTTTGCGGGACAGGGGGCAGGGAGCTGAAGCTTTCTTT	CASSLRDRGQGAEAFF
TRBD1	few	TRBV12-3/TRBV12-4	TRBJ1-1	TGTGCCAGCAGTCGGACAGGGGGCGCGAACACTGAAGCTTTCTTT	CASSRTGGANTEAFF
-	-	TRBV12-3/TRBV12-4	TRBJ1-1	TGTGCCAAGACAGCTTGGAACACTGAAGCTTTCTTT	CAKTAWNTEAFF
-	-	TRBV11-3	TRBJ2-1	TGTGCCAGCAGCTTGCTGGTTAGCGGTCACAATGAGCAGTTCTTC	CASSLLVSGHNEQFF
TRBD1	-	TRBV7-9	TRBJ1-2	TGTGCCAGCAGCTTTCCAGGGGGCGCGAGGGACTATGGCTACACCTTC	CASSFPGGARDYGYTF
-	-	TRBV9	TRBJ2-5	TGTGCCAGCAGCGGTGCCCAGGGGGGTGTGGAGACCCAGTACTTC	CASSGAQGGVETQYF
TRBD1	-	TRBV5-1	TRBJ1-2	TGCGCCAGCAGTTTCGTCGCCGGGACAGGGGACTCTGGCTACACCTTC	CASSFVAGTGDSGYTF
-	few	TRBV7-2	TRBJ2-2	TGTGCCAGCAGCGGCGGCGGGCACCACACCGGGGAGCTGTTTTTT	CASSGGGHHTGELFF
-	-	TRBV11-2	TRBJ2-1	TGTGCCAGCAGCTTAGGCCCCATGGTGGGAGATGAGCAGTTCTTC	CASSLGPMVGDEQFF
-	-	TRBV12-3/TRBV12-4	TRBJ2-5	TGTGCCAGCAGCCGCAGGGGAAAGACCCAGTACTTC	CASSRRGKTQYF
-	-	TRBV7-9	TRBJ2-5	TGTGCCAGCAGCCCACCCATGGGAGGATTTCTGGAGACCCAGTACTTC	CASSPPMGGFLETQYF
TRBD2	few	TRBV18	TRBJ2-7	TGTGCCAGCTCACCACGATCGGGGGGAATCGGCTACGAGCAGTACTTC	CASSPRSGGIGYEQYF
-	-	TRBV12-3/TRBV12-4	TRBJ1-1	TGTGCCAGCAGTTTAGATCGGACAGTGAACACTGAAGCTTTCTTT	CASSLDRTVNTEAFF
-	-	TRBV7-9	TRBJ2-7	TGTGCCAGCAGCTTCGGACTCGAATACGAGCAGTACTTC	CASSFGLEYEQYF
-	many	TRBV18	TRBJ2-3	TGTGCCAGCAGCCCCCGGACCACAGATACGCAGTATTTT	CASSPRTTDTQYF
-	many	TRBV11-2	TRBJ2-3	TGTGCCAGCAGCTTAATACAGGGTGGTCCAGATACGCAGTATTTT	CASSLIQGGPDTQYF
TRBD1	few	TRBV5-1	TRBJ1-2	TGCGCCAGCAGCTCGCAACCGGGACAGGGGGCCTATGGCTACACCTTC	CASSSQPGQGAYGYTF
-	-	TRBV6-6	TRBJ1-1	TGTGCCAGCAGTTACTCTGGCAGGGCTAACACTGAAGCTTTCTTT	CASSYSGRANTEAFF
TRBD1	few	TRBV9	TRBJ1-2	TGTGCCAGCAGCGTAGACGGGACAGAGTTTTATGGCTACACCTTC	CASSVDGTEFYGYTF
-	-	TRBV11-1	TRBJ2-1	TGTGCCAGCAATGCAGGGTGGAGCAATGAGCAGTTCTTC	CASNAGWSNEQFF
-	few	TRBV5-1	TRBJ2-5	TGCGCCGGAAGAACAGATCCCGGCGTCCAAGAGACCCAGTACTTC	CAGRTDPGVQETQYF
TRBD2	few	TRBV4-1	TRBJ2-5	TGCGCCAGCAGCCAAGAGGGACTAGCGGGACAAGAGACCCAGTACTTC	CASSQEGLAGQETQYF
TRBD2	few	TRBV7-2	TRBJ2-5	TGTGCCAGCAGCTCCGTAGCGGGAGGTCCCAGAGAGACCCAGTACTTC	CASSSVAGGPRETQYF
TRBD1	-	TRBV18	TRBJ1-5	TGTGCCAGCTCACCACCGGGACAGGGGCTGAATCAGCCCCAGCATTTT	CASSPPGQGLNQPQHF
-	few	TRBV5-6	TRBJ2-7	TGTGCCAGCAGCTTTCGAAGCCACCTGACCCCTAACGAGCAGTACTTC	CASSFRSHLTPNEQYF
-	-	TRBV5-1	TRBJ2-1	TGCGCCAGCAGCTTGGCCAGACCTCCTTATGAGCAGTTCTTC	CASSLARPPYEQFF
TRBD2	-	TRBV4-2	TRBJ2-7	TGTGCCAGCAGCCATTCGGGGGGTTCCTACGAGCAGTACTTC	CASSHSGGSYEQYF
TRBD2	few	TRBV10-3	TRBJ2-1	TGTGCCATCAGGCATCCTAGCGGGGGAGGTGAGCAGTTCTTC	CAIRHPSGGGEQFF
TRBD1	few	TRBV24-1	TRBJ1-2	TGTGCCACCAGTGACCGGGACAGGGGGAGTGGCTACACCTTC	CATSDRDRGSGYTF
TRBD1	-	TRBV25-1	TRBJ1-1	TGTGCCAGCAGTGAAAAAGGGGACAGGTTATACACTGAAGCTTTCTTT	CASSEKGDRLYTEAFF
-	few	TRBV3-1	TRBJ1-1	TGTGCCAGCAGCCTAGACACAGACACTGAAGCTTTCTTT	CASSLDTDTEAFF
-	-	TRBV5-6	TRBJ1-6	TGTGCCAGCAGCTTGTGGGGTGGTAATTCACCCCTCCACTTT	CASSLWGGNSPLHF
-	-	TRBV30	TRBJ1-1	TGTGCCTGGACTCTGGGGTCGGTCACTGAAGCTTTCTTT	CAWTLGSVTEAFF
-	-	TRBV10-3	TRBJ2-7	TGTGCCATCAGTGAAACCAACGGCCCCTACGAGCAGTACTTC	CAISETNGPYEQYF
TRBD1	few	TRBV18	TRBJ2-1	TGTGCCAGCTCACCGAAGGACAGGGGTGAGCAGTTCTTC	CASSPKDRGEQFF
TRBD1	-	TRBV7-2	TRBJ1-5	TGTGCCAGCAGCTTATCGATTGGGACAGCTAATCAGCCCCAGCATTTT	CASSLSIGTANQPQHF
TRBD2	few	TRBV7-8	TRBJ2-3	TGTGCCAGCAGTAAGCGGGGCTTCACAGATACGCAGTATTTT	CASSKRGFTDTQYF
-	many	TRBV7-2	TRBJ2-7	TGTGCCAGCAGCTTAGATTCAGGCTTCTCCTACGAGCAGTACTTC	CASSLDSGFSYEQYF
-	-	TRBV5-1	TRBJ2-2	TGCGCCAGCAGCTTAGCGGTGGCGAGGAAGCTGTTTTTT	CASSLAVARKLFF
-	-	TRBV20-1	TRBJ2-1	TGCAGTGCTAGAGCTACCGAGGGGCCTGAGCAGTTCTTC	CSARATEGPEQFF
-	-	TRBV7-2	TRBJ1-2	TGTGCCAGCAGCTTGATAGGGGGAAATGGCTACACCTTC	CASSLIGGNGYTF
-	few	TRBV15	TRBJ2-1	TGTGCCACCAGCAGAGCCGGGAATGAGCAGTTCTTC	CATSRAGNEQFF
TRBD2	-	TRBV9	TRBJ2-2	TGTGCCAGCAGCGTAGCGGGACTAGCGAACACCGTGGAGCTGTTTTTT	CASSVAGLANTVELFF
-	-	TRBV15	TRBJ1-2	TGTGCCACCAGCAGAGATCCCACCACCGGCTACACCTTC	CATSRDPTTGYTF